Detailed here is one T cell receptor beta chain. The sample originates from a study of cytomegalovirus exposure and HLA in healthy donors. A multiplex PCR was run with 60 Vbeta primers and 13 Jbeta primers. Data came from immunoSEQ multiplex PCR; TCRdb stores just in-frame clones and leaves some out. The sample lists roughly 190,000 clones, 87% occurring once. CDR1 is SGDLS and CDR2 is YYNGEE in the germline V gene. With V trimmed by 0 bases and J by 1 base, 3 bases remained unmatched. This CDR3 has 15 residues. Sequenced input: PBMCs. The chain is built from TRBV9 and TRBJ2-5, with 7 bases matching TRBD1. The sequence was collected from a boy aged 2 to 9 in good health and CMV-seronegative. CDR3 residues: CASSVATGRQETQYF. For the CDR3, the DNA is TGTGCCAGCAGCGTAGCGACAGGGCGCCAAGAGACCCAGTACTTC.